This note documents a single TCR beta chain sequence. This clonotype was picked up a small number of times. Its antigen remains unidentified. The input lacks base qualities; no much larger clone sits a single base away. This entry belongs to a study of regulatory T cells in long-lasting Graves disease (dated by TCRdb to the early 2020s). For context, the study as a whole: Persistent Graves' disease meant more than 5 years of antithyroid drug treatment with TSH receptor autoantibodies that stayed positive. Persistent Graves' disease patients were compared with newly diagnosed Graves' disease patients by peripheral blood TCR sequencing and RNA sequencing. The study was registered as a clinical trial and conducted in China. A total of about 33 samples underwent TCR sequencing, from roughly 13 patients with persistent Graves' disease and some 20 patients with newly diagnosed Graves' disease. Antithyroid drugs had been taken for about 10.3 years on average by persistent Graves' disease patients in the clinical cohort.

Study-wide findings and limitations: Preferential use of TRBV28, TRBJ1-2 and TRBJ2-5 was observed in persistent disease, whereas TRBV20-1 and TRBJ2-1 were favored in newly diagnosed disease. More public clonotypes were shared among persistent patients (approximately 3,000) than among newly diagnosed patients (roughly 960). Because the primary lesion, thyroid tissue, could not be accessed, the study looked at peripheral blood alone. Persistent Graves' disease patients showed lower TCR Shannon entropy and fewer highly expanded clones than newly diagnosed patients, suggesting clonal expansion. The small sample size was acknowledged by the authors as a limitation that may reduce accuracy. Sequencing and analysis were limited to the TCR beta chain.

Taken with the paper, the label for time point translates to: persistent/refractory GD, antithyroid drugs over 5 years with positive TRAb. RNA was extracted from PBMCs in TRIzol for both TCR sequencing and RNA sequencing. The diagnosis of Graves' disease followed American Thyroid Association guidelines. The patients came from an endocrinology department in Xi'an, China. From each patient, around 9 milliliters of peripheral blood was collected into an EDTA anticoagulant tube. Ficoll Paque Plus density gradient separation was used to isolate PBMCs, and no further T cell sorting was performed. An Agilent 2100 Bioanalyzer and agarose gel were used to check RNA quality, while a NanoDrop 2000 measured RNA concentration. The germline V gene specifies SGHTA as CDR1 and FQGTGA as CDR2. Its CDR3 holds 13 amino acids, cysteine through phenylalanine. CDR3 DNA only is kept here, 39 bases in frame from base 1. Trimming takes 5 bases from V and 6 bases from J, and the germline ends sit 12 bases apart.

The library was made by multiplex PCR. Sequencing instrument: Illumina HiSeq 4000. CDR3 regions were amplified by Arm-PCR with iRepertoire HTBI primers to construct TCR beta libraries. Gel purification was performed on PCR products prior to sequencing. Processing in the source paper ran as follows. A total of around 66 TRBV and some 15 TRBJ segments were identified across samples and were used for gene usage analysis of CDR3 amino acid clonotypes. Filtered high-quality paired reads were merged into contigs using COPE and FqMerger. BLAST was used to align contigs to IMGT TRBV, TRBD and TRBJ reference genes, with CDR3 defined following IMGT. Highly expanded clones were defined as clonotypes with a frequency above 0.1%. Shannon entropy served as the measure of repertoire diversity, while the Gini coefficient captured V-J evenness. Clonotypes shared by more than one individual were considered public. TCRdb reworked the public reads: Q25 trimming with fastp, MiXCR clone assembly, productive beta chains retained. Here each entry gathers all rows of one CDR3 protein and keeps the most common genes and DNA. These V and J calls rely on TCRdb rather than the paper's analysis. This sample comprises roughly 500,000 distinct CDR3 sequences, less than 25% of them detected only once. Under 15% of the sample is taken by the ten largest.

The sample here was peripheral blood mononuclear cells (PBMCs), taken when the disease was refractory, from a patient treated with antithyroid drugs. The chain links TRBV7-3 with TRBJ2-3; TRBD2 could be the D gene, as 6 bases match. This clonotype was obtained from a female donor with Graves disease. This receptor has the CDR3 CASSPGVEDTQYF. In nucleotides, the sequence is TGTGCCAGCAGCCCGGGGGTGGAGGATACGCAGTATTTT.